This T cell receptor beta chain was captured in a study of T cell clonality in common variable immunodeficiency. Germline loops: CDR1 MNHNS, CDR2 SASEGT. This CDR3 spans 15 amino acids. With 1 base clipped from V and 3 bases from J, the junction kept 2 bases outside the gene matches. Generated by immunoSEQ multiplex PCR, the TCRdb table keeps only in-frame clones and is missing some. This set yields about 52,000 clones and no singletons; the top ten hold more than 2%. This clone was seen many times. The CDR3 end falls 3 residues outside the read, so it is completed with the germline J gene. V usage is TRBV6-1 and J usage is TRBJ2-7; 11 nucleotides match TRBD2. The clonotype comes from a person between 18 and 75 years old in good health. The sample comprised peripheral blood mononuclear cells. The CDR3 bases that were read are TGTGCCAGCAGTGAAGATCTAGCGGGAGGCTACGAG. Translated, it gives CASSEDLAGGYE. The whole CDR3 region reads CASSEDLAGGYEQYF.